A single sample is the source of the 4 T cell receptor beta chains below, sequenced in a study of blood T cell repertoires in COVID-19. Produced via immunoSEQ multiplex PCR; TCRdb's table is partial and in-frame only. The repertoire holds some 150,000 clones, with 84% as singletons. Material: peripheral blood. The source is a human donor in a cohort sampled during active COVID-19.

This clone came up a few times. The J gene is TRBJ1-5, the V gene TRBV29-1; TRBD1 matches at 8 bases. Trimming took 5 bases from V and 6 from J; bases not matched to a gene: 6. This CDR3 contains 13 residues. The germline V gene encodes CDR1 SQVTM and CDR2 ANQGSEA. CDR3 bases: TGCAGCGTTCGGACAGGGATGGGTCAGCCCCAGCATTTT. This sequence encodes CSVRTGMGQPQHF.

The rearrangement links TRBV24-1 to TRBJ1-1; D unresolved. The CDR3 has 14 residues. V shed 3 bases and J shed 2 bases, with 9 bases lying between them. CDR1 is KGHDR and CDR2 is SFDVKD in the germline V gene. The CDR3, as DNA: TGTGCCACCAGTGATAGCGGGATCAACACTGAAGCTTTCTTT. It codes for CATSDSGINTEAFF.

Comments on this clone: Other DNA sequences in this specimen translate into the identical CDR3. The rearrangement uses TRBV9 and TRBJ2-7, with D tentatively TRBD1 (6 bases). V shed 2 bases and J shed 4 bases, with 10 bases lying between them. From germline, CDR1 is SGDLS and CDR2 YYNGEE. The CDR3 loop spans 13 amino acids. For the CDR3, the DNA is TGTGCCAGCAGCGTGGGACAAAATTACGAGCAGTACTTC. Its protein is CASSVGQNYEQYF.

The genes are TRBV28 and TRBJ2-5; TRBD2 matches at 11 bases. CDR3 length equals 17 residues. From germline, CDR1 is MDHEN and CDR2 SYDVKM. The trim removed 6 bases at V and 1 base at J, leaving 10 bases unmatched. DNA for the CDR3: TGTGCCAGCAGGTACGGGGGAACTAGCGGGGGCCAAGAGACCCAGTACTTC. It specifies CASRYGGTSGGQETQYF.